One and the same sample provided the 16 T cell receptor beta chains below, sequenced in a study of T cells in Graves' hyperthyroidism and ophthalmopathy. Using RNA transcripts as the source, TCR beta CDR3 regions were amplified. TCR CDR3 underwent first-round RT-PCR with the HTBI primer set. TCRdb called the multiplex PCR reads again in MiXCR, with one record for every CDR3 protein. The table includes more than 500,000 distinct CDR3 sequences, 46% detected once. Sequencing was done on a sample of peripheral blood or thyroid tissue (not recorded which). These receptors originate from an adult woman with Graves' disease, either hyperthyroidism or ophthalmopathy (not recorded which).

This clonotype was picked up one time. The CDR3 DNA follows: TGTGCCAGCAGTGCTATTAAGGCAGGGAGCCCCAATCAGCCCCAGCATTTT. As protein: CASSAIKAGSPNQPQHF. The chain links TRBV7-9 to TRBJ1-5, with D possibly matching TRBD1 (5 bases). The CDR3 extends over 17 amino acids. The V gene lost 6 bases and the J gene lost 3 bases, with 21 bases spanning the gap. CDR1 is SEHNR, CDR2 FQNEAQ, per germline (reference sequence).

This clonotype was counted at least ten times. V usage is TRBV5-1 and J usage is TRBJ2-2, with D hard to call. CDR1 and CDR2 (germline): SGHRS, YFSETQ. V was clipped by 4 bases and J by 1 base, with 8 bases between them. This CDR3 region has 14 residues. The CDR3 is CASSLMGNTGELFF. Here the CDR3 DNA reads TGCGCCAGCAGCCTTATGGGGAACACCGGGGAGCTGTTTTTT.

The gene calls are TRBV20-1 and TRBJ2-7, with TRBD2 as a possible D gene (6 bases). Trimming took 3 bases from V and 7 from J, leaving 13 bases between them. The CDR3 has 12 amino acids. Germline V gives CDR1 DFQATT, CDR2 SNEGSKA (reference sequence). CDR3: CSARAGYSEQYF. DNA for the CDR3: TGCAGTGCTAGGGCGGGATATTCGGAGCAGTACTTC.

The chain joins TRBV9 to TRBJ1-5, with D unclear. CDR3 length: 16 residues. Per germline, CDR1 SGDLS and CDR2 YYNGEE. V was pared by 2 bases and J by 11 bases, with 23 bases between. CDR3 nucleotide sequence: TGTGCCAGCAGCGTGGGTAGCGGGAGCGGACCGGAGACCCAGCATTTT. This sequence encodes CASSVGSGSGPETQHF.

In its sample, this clonotype was seen many times. The chain combines TRBV12-3 or TRBV12-4 with TRBJ1-1; D unclear. Deletions cut 3 bases from V and 4 bases from J, with 12 bases between. The CDR3 totals 14 residues. DNA for the CDR3: TGTGCCAGCAGTTTCTGGGGTAAGGGCACTGAAGCTTTCTTT. This sequence encodes CASSFWGKGTEAFF.

This clonotype was seen just once. This chain uses TRBV6-2 or TRBV6-3 with TRBJ1-6; no definite D call. The CDR3 loop spans 15 amino acids. Per germline, CDR1 MNHEY and CDR2 SVGEGT. V lost 0 bases, J lost 13 bases, and 16 bases lay in between. This CDR3 is CASSYSTPSTSPLHF. The DNA of the CDR3 is TGTGCCAGCAGTTACTCCACGCCTTCGACAAGTCCCCTCCACTTT.

This clonotype was found many times. The chain uses TRBV12-3 or TRBV12-4 and TRBJ2-7, with D uncertain. Between the trimmed V and J ends, which lost 5 bases and 0 bases, there was a span of 8 bases. The CDR3 contains 13 residues. CDR3 amino acids: CASSLLHSYEQYF. The CDR3, as DNA: TGTGCCAGCAGTCTCCTCCACTCCTACGAGCAGTACTTC.

Comments on this clonotype: The junction does not match germline at one end; this may be a read error. This rearrangement joins TRBV10-3 to TRBJ1-3, with D perhaps matching TRBD1 (5 bases). CDR1 is ENHRY, CDR2 SYGVKD, per germline. The CDR3 contains 14 residues. CDR3 nucleotide sequence: TGTGCCAGCAGTTACTCGGGGGGAGGAAACACCATATATTTT. Protein product: CASSYSGGGNTIYF.

The gene calls are TRBV15 and TRBJ2-7, with a tentative D call TRBD2 (5 bases). V was trimmed by 6 bases and J by 6 bases, leaving 15 bases between them. This CDR3 region has 13 residues. From germline, CDR1 is LNHNV and CDR2 YYDKDF (reference sequence). In DNA form, the CDR3 reads TGTGCCACCAGTAAGATCGAGGGCCCCGAGCAGTACTTC. This gives the protein CATSKIEGPEQYF.

The table lists this clonotype with many counts. This chain connects TRBV4-1 to TRBJ1-5; no clear D. Germline CDR1 is MGHRA and CDR2 is YSYEKL. This CDR3 has 13 residues. With 0 bases removed from V and 3 bases from J, the gap between germline ends came to 3 bases. The CDR3 loop is CASSQELNQPQHF. CDR3 DNA: TGCGCCAGCAGCCAAGAACTCAATCAGCCCCAGCATTTT.

CDR3 coding DNA: TGTGCCAGCAGCTTAATGTCCCCTGAGCAGTTCTTC. This sequence encodes CASSLMSPEQFF. The chain is built from TRBV7-2 and TRBJ2-1; no firm D call. The germline V gene encodes CDR1 SGHTA and CDR2 FQGNSA. The V end lost 2 bases, the J end lost 9 bases, and 8 bases lay between the germline ends. This CDR3 comprises 12 residues.

This rearrangement joins TRBV2 to TRBJ1-6; weak D call: TRBD1 (6 bases). The CDR3 is made up of 15 amino acids. The V and J ends lost 4 bases and 6 bases respectively, with 13 bases between them. Germline assignment: CDR1 SNHLY and CDR2 FYNNEI. CDR3 protein: CASSGIGRGNSPLHF. As DNA, the CDR3 is TGTGCCAGCAGTGGGATAGGCAGGGGTAATTCACCCCTCCACTTT.

This clonotype appeared many times. V gene TRBV7-2 combines with J gene TRBJ2-7; D call uncertain. V was trimmed by 6 bases and J by 4 bases, leaving 13 bases between them. The CDR3 is 13 residues long. From germline, CDR1 is SGHTA and CDR2 FQGNSA. The DNA of the CDR3 is TGTGCCAGCAGTTTTACCGAAGATTACGAGCAGTACTTC. As protein: CASSFTEDYEQYF.

The chain couples TRBV20-1 to TRBJ1-1; 7 bases match TRBD1. Germline loops: CDR1 DFQATT, CDR2 SNEGSKA (reference sequence). CDR3 length equals 14 residues. Unmatched junction bases numbered 7, after V lost 6 bases and J lost 0 bases. The CDR3 coding sequence is TGCAGTGCCCAAAGACAGGGATTGAACACTGAAGCTTTCTTT. This gives the protein CSAQRQGLNTEAFF.

V gene TRBV7-9 combines with J gene TRBJ2-7; maybe TRBD2 (6 bases). V was trimmed by 2 bases and J by 7 bases, leaving 12 bases between them. The CDR3 spans 13 residues. Looked up from germline, CDR1 is SEHNR and CDR2 is FQNEAQ (reference sequence). The CDR3 loop is CASSLNARDEQYF. CDR3 DNA sequence: TGTGCCAGCAGCTTAAACGCGCGGGATGAGCAGTACTTC.

This clonotype was seen many times. CDR3 DNA sequence: TGTGCCAGCAGCTATGCTTCAGGGAGAGCTGAAGCTTTCTTT. Protein sequence: CASSYASGRAEAFF. The chain uses TRBV11-2 and TRBJ1-1, with D maybe TRBD1 (5 bases). Germline CDR1 and CDR2: SGHAT and FQNNGV. CDR3 length equals 14 residues. Trimming pared 4 bases from V and 6 bases from J, leaving 15 bases between.